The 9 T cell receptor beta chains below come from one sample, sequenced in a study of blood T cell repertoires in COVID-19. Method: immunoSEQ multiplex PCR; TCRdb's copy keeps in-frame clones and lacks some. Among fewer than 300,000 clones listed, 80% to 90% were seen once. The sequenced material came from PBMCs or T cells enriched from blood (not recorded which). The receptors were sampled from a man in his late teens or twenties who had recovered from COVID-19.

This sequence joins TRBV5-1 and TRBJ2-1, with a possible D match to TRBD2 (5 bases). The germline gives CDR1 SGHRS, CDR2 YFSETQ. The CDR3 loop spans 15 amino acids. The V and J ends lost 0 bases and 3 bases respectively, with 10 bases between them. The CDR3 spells CASSLASADYNEQFF. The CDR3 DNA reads TGCGCCAGCAGCTTGGCTTCAGCGGACTACAATGAGCAGTTCTTC.

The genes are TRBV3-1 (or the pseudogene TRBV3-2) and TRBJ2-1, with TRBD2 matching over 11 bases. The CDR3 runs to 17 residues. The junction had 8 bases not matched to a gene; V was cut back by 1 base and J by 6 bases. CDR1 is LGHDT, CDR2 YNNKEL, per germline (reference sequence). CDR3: CASSQVLLAGGFNEQFF. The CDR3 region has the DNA TGTGCCAGCAGCCAAGTCCTTCTAGCGGGGGGCTTCAATGAGCAGTTCTTC.

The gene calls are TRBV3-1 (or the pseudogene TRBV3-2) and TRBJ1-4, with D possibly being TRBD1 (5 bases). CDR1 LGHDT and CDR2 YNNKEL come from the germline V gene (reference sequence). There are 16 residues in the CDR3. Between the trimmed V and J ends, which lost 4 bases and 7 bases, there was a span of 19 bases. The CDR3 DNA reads TGTGCCAGCAGCCCGATCGGGACTTTCGGGGGTGAAAAACTGTTTTTT. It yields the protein CASSPIGTFGGEKLFF.

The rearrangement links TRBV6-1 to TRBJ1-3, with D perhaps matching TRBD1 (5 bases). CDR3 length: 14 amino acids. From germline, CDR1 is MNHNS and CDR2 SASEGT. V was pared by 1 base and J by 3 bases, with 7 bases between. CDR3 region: CASSEGQIGNTIYF. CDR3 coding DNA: TGTGCCAGCAGTGAAGGACAGATTGGAAACACCATATATTTT.

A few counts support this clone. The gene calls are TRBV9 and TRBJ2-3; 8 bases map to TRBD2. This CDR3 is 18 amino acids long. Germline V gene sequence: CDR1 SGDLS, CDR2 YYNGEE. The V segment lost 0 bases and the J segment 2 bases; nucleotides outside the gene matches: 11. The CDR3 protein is CASSVGAGGTTSTDTQYF. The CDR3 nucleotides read TGTGCCAGCAGCGTAGGCGCGGGGGGAACTACTTCCACAGATACGCAGTATTTT.

The CDR3: CASSLRTGNWNEQFF. DNA for the CDR3: TGTGCCAGCAGCTTAAGGACGGGGAATTGGAATGAGCAGTTCTTC. The rearrangement uses TRBV11-1 and TRBJ2-1, with D tentatively TRBD2 (5 bases). CDR1 is SGHAT, CDR2 FQDESV, per germline (reference sequence). Trimming took 2 bases from V and 7 from J, leaving 15 bases between them. This CDR3 spans 15 amino acids.

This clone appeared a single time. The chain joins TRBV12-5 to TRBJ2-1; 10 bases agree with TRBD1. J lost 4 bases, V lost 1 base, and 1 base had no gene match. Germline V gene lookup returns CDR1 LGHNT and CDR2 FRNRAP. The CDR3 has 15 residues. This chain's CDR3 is CASGLGGQGYNEQFF. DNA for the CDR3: TGTGCTAGTGGTTTGGGGGGACAGGGGTACAATGAGCAGTTCTTC.

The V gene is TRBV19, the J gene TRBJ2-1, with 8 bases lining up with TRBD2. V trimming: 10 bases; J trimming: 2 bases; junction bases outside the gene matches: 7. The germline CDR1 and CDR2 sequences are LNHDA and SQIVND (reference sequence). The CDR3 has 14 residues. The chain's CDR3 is CATQPGLAYNEQFF. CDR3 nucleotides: TGTGCCACCCAGCCGGGACTAGCCTACAATGAGCAGTTCTTC.

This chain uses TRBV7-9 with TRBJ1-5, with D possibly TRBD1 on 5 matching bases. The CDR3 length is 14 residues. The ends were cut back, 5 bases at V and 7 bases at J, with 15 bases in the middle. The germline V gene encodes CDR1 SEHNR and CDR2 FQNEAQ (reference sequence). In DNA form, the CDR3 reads TGTGCCAGCAGCCGAGACAGTCCAACCCAGCCCCAGCATTTT. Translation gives CASSRDSPTQPQHF.